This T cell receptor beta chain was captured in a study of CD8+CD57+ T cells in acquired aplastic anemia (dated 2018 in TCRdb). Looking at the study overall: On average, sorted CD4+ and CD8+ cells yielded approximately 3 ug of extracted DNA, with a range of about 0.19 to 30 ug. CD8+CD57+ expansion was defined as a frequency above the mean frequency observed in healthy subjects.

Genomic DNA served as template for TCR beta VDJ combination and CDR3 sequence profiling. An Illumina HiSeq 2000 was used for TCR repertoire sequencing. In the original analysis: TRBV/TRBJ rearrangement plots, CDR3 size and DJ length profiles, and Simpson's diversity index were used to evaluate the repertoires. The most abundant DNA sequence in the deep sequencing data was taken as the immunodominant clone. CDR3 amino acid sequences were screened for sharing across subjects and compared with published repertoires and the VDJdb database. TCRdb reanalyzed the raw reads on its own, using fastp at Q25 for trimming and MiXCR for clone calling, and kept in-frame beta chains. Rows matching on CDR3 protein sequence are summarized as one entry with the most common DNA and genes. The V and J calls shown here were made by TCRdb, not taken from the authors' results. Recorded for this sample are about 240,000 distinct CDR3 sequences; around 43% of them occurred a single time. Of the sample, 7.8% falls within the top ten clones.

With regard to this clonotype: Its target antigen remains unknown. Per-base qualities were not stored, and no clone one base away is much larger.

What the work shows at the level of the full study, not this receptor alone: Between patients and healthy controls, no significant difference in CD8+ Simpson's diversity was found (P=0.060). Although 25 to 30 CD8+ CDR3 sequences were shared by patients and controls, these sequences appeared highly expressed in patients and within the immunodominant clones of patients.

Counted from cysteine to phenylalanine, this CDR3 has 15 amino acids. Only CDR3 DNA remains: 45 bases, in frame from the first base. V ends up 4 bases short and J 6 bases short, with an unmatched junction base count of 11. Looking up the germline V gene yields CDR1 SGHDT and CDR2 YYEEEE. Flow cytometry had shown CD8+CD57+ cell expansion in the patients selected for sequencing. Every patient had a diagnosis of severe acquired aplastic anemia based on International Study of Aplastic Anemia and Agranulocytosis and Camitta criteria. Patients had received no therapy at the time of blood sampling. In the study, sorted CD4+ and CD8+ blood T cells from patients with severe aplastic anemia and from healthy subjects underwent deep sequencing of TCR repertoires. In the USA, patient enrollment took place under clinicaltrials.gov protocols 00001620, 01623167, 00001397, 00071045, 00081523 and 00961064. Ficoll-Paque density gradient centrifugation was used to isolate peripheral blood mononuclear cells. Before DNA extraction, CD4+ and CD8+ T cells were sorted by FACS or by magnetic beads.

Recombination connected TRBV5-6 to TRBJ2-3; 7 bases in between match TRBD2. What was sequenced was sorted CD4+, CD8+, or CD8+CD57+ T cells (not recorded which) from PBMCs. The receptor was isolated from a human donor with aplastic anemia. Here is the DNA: TGTGCCAGCAGCCAGGCAGCGGGAACTAGGGATACGCAGTATTTT. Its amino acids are CASSQAAGTRDTQYF.